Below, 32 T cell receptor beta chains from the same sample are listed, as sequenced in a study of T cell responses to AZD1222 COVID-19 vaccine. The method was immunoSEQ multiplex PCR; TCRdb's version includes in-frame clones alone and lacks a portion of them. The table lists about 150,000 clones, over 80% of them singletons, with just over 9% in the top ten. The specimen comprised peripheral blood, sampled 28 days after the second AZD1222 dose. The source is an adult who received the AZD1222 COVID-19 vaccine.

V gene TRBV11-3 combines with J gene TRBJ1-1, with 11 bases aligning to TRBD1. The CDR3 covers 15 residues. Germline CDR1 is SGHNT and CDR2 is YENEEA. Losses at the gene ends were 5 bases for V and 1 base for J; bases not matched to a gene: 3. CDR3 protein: CASSRGTGGNTEAFF. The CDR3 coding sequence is TGTGCCAGCAGCCGAGGGACAGGGGGGAACACTGAAGCTTTCTTT. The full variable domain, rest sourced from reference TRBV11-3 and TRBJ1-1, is EAGVVQSPRYKIIEKKQPVAFWCNPISGHNTLYWYLQNLGQGPELLIRYENEEAVDDSQLPKDRFSAERLKGVDSTLKIQPAELGDSAVYLCASSRGTGGNTEAFFGQGTRLTVV.

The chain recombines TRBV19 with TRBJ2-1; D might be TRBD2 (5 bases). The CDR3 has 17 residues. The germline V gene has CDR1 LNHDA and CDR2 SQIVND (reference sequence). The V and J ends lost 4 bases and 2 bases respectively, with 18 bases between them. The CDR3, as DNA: TGTGCCAGTAGTACCCCCCTCCGGGGAACCCCCTACAATGAGCAGTTCTTC. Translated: CASSTPLRGTPYNEQFF.

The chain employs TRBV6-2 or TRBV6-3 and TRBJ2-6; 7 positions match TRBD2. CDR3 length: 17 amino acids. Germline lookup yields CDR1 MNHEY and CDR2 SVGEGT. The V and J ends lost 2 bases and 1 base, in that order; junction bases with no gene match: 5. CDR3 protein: CASSYDGRWSGANVLTF. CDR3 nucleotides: TGTGCCAGCAGTTACGACGGGAGGTGGTCTGGGGCCAACGTCCTGACTTTC.

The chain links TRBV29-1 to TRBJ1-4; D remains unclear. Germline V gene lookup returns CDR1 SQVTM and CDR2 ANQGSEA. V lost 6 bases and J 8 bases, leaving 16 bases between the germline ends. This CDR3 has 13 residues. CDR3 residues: CSVGRQAGEKLFF. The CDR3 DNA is TGCAGCGTAGGGAGGCAGGCGGGCGAAAAACTGTTTTTT.

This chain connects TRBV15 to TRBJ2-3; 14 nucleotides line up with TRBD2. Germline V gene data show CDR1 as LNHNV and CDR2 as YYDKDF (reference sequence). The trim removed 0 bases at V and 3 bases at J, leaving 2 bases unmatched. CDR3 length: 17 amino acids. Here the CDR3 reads CATSREGLAGVTDTQYF. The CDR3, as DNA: TGTGCCACCAGCAGAGAGGGACTAGCGGGAGTGACAGATACGCAGTATTTT.

The CDR3 region is CASSRIAGGSYEQYF. DNA of the CDR3: TGTGCCAGCAGTAGGATAGCGGGAGGCTCCTACGAGCAGTACTTC. The chain employs TRBV6-5 and TRBJ2-7, with 10 bases lining up with TRBD2. Trimming took 5 bases from V and 0 from J; bases not matched to a gene: 4. Germline V CDR1 and CDR2: MNHEY, SVGAGI. The CDR3 has 15 amino acids.

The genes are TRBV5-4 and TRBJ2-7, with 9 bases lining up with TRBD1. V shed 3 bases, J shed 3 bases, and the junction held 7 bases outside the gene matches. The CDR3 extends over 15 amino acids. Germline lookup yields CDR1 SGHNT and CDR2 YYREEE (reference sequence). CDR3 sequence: CASSSPGTGHYEQYF. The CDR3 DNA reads TGTGCCAGCAGCTCCCCCGGGACAGGGCACTACGAGCAGTACTTC.

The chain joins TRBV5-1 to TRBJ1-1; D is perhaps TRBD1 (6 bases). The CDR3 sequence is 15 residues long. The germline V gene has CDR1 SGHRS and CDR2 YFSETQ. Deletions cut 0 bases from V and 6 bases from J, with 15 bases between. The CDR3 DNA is TGCGCCAGCAGCTTGGATACAGGGAAAGGTGCTGAAGCTTTCTTT. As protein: CASSLDTGKGAEAFF.

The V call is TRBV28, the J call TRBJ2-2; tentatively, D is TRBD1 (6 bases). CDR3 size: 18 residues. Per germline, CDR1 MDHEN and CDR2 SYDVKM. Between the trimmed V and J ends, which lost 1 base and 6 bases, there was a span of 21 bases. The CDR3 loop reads CASSLLIGGMGVAGELFF. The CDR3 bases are TGTGCCAGCAGTTTATTGATTGGGGGCATGGGTGTCGCCGGGGAGCTGTTTTTT. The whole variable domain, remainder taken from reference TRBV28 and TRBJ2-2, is DVKVTQSSRYLVKRTGEKVFLECVQDMDHENMFWYRQDPGLGLRLIYFSYDVKMKEKGDIPEGYSVSREKKERFSLILESASTNQTSMYLCASSLLIGGMGVAGELFFGEGSRLTVL.

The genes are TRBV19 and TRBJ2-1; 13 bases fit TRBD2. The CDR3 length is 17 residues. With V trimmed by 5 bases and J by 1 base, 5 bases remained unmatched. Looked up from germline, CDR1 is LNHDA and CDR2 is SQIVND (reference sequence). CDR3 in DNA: TGTGCCAGTAGTCGGACTAGCGGGAGTATATCCTACAATGAGCAGTTCTTC. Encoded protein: CASSRTSGSISYNEQFF.

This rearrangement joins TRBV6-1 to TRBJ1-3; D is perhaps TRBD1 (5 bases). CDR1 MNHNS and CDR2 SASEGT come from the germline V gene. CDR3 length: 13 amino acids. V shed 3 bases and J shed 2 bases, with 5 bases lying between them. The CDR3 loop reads CASSDRAGNTIYF. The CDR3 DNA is TGTGCCAGCAGTGACAGGGCTGGAAACACCATATATTTT.

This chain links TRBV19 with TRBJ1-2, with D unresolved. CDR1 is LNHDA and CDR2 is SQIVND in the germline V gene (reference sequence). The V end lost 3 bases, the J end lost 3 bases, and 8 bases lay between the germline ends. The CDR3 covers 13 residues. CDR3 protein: CASSIGSDYGYTF. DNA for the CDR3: TGTGCCAGTAGTATCGGCAGTGACTATGGCTACACCTTC.

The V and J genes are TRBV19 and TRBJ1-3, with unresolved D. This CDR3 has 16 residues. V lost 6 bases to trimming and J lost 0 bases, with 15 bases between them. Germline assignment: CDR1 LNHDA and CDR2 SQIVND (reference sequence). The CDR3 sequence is CASSGRLIPSGNTIYF. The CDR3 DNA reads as TGTGCCAGTAGCGGGAGACTGATCCCCTCTGGAAACACCATATATTTT. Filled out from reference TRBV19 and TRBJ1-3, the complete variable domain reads DGGITQSPKYLFRKEGQNVTLSCEQNLNHDAMYWYRQDPGQGLRLIYYSQIVNDFQKGDIAEGYSVSREKKESFPLTVTSAQKNPTAFYLCASSGRLIPSGNTIYFGEGSWLTVV.

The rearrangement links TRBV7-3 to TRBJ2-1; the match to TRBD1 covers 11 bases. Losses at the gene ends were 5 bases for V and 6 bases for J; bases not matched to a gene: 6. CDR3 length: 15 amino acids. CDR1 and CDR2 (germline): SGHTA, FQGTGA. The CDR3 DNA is TGTGCCAGCAGCCGGACAGGGGGCCCCCTCAATGAGCAGTTCTTC. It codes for CASSRTGGPLNEQFF.

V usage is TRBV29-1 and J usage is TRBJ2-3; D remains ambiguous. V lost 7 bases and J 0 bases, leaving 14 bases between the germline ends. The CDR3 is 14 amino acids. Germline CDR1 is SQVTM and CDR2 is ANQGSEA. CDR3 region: CSAGQDPSTDTQYF. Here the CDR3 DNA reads TGCAGCGCTGGGCAGGACCCAAGCACAGATACGCAGTATTTT.

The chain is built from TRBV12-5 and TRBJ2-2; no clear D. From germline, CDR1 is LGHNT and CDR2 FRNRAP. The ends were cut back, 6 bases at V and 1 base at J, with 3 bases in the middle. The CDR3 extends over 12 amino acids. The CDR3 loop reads CASGGNTGELFF. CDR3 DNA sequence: TGTGCTAGTGGGGGGAACACCGGGGAGCTGTTTTTT. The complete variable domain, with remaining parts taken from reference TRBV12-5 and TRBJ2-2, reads DARVTQTPRHKVTEMGQEVTMRCQPILGHNTVFWYRQTMMQGLELLAYFRNRAPLDDSGMPKDRFSAEMPDATLATLKIQPSEPRDSAVYFCASGGNTGELFFGEGSRLTVL.

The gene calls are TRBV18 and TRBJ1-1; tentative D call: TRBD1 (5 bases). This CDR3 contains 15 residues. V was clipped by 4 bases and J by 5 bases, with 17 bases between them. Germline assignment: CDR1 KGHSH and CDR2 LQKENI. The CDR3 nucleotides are TGTGCCAGCTCACAGGGACTCCAGTCAATTACTGAAGCTTTCTTT. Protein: CASSQGLQSITEAFF. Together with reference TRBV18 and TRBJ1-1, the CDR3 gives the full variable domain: NAGVMQNPRHLVRRRGQEARLRCSPMKGHSHVYWYRQLPEEGLKFMVYLQKENIIDESGMPKERFSAEFPKEGPSILRIQQVVRGDSAAYFCASSQGLQSITEAFFGQGTRLTVV.

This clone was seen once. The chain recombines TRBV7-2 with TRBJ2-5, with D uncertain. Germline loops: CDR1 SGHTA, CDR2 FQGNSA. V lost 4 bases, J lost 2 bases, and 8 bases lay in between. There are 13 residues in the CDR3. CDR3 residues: CASSYVRQETQYF. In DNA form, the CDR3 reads TGTGCCAGCAGCTACGTCAGGCAAGAGACCCAGTACTTC.

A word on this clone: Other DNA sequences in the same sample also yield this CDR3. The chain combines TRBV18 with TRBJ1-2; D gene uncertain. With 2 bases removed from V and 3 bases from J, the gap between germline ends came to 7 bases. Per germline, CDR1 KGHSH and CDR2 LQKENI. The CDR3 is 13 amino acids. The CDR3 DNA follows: TGTGCCAGCTCACCAGGGTCGGACTATGGCTACACCTTC. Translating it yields CASSPGSDYGYTF.

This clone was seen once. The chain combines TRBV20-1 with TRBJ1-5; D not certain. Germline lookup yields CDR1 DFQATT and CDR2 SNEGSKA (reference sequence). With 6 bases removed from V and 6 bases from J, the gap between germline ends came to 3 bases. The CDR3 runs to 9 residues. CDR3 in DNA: TGCAGTGCCGGTCAGCCCCAGCATTTT. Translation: CSAGQPQHF.

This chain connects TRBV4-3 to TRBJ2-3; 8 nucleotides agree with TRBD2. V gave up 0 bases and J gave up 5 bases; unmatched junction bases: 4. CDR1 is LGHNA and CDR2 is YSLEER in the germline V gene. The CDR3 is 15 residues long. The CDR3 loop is CASSQDRLAGDTQYF. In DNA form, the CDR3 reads TGCGCCAGCAGCCAAGATCGGCTAGCGGGAGATACGCAGTATTTT.

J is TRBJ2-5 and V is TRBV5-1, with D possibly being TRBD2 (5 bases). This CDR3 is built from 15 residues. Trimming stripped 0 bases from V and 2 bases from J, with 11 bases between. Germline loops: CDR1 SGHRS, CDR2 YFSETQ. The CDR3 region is CASSLEGSGQETQYF. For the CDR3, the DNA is TGCGCCAGCAGCTTGGAAGGGAGTGGGCAAGAGACCCAGTACTTC.

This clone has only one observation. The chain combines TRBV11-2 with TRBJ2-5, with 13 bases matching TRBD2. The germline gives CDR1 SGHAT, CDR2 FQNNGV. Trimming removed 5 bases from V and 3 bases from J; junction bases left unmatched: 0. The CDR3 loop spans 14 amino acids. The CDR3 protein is CASSGTSGKETQYF. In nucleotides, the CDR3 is TGTGCCAGCAGCGGGACTAGCGGGAAAGAGACCCAGTACTTC.

In DNA, the CDR3 is TGTGCCAGCAGTGGAAAGGCCTCCTCCTATAATTCACCCCTCCACTTT. It yields the protein CASSGKASSYNSPLHF. This chain links TRBV2 with TRBJ1-6; D is uncertain. Between the trimmed V and J ends, which lost 4 bases and 0 bases, there was a span of 10 bases. CDR3 length: 16 amino acids. The germline CDR1 and CDR2 sequences are SNHLY and FYNNEI.

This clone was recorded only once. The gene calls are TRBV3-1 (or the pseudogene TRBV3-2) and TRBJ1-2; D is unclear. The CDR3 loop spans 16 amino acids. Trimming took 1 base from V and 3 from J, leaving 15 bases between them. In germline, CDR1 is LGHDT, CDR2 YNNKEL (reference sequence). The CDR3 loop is CASSQGGRASDYGYTF. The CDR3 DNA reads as TGTGCCAGCAGCCAAGGAGGACGGGCCTCGGACTATGGCTACACCTTC.

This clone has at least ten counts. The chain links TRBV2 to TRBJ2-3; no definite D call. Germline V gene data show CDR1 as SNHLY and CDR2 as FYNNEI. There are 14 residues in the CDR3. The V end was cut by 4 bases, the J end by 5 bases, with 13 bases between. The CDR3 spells CASSGGFSVDTQYF. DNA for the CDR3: TGTGCCAGCAGTGGGGGTTTCAGTGTAGATACGCAGTATTTT.

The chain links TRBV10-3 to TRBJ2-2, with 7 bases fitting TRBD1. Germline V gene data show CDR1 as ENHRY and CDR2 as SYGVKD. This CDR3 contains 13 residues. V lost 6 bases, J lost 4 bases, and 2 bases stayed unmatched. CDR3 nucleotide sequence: TGTGCCATCAGGGGACAGATCACCGGGGAGCTGTTTTTT. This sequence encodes CAIRGQITGELFF.

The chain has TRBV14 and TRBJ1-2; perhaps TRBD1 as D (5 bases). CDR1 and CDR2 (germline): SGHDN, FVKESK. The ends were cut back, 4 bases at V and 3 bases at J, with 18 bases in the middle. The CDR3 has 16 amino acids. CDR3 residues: CASSPLTWGADYGYTF. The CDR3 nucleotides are TGTGCCAGCAGCCCCTTAACATGGGGCGCTGACTATGGCTACACCTTC.

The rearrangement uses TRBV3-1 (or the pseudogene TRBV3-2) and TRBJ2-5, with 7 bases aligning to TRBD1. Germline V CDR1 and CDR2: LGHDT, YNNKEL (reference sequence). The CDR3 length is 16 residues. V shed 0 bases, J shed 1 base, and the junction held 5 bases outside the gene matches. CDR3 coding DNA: TGTGCCAGCAGCCAAGAACCCCGGGACAGCCAAGAGACCCAGTACTTC. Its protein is CASSQEPRDSQETQYF.

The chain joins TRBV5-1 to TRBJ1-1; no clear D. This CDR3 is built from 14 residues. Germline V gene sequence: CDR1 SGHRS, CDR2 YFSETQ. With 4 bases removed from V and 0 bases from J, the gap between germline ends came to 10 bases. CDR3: CASSPRSMNTEAFF. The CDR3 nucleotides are TGCGCCAGCAGCCCAAGGAGCATGAACACTGAAGCTTTCTTT.

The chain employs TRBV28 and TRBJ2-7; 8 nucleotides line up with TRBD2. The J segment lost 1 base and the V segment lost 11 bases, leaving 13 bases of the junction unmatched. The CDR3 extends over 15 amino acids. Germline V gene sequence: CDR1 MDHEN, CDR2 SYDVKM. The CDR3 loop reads CAVTPSSGLSYEQYF. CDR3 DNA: TGTGCCGTTACCCCCTCTAGCGGGTTGTCCTACGAGCAGTACTTC.

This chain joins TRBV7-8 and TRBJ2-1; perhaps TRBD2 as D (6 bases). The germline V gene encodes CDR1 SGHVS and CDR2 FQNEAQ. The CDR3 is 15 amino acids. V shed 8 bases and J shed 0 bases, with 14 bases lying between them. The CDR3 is CASGPGLSSYNEQFF. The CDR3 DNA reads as TGTGCCAGCGGGCCGGGACTCAGCTCCTACAATGAGCAGTTCTTC.